This is a list of T cell receptor beta chains from one sample in a study of cytomegalovirus exposure and HLA in healthy donors. The protocol was immunoSEQ multiplex PCR, while the TCRdb copy is restricted to in-frame clones and leaves out a portion. This sample has some 200,000 clones, with 60% to 85% found just once. Input material: PBMCs. Receptor source: a man in his forties in good health and CMV-seronegative. Both conserved end residues are part of each CDR3. D genes are given only for firm matches. Clone sizes are given selectively: once, few, many, or a class where the clone is expanded.

d_call	clone_size	v_call	j_call	cdr3_aa	cdr3_nt
NA	NA	TRBV5-1	TRBJ2-1	CASSLVLDHNEQFF	TGCGCCAGCAGCTTGGTGCTAGACCACAATGAGCAGTTCTTC
NA	NA	TRBV30	TRBJ2-7	CAWSVQVGDEQYF	TGTGCCTGGAGTGTACAAGTAGGGGACGAGCAGTACTTC
NA	NA	TRBV7-3	TRBJ2-1	CASSLNTGEGGLVEQFF	TGTGCCAGCAGCTTAAATACGGGGGAGGGGGGCCTGGTTGAGCAGTTCTTC
TRBD2	NA	TRBV5-6	TRBJ2-7	CASSSLTSGSLEQYF	TGTGCCAGCAGCTCCCTGACTAGCGGGTCCCTCGAGCAGTACTTC
TRBD2	NA	TRBV28	TRBJ2-1	CATSGGEQFF	TGTGCCACCTCGGGGGGGGAGCAGTTCTTC
NA	few	TRBV6-1	TRBJ1-1	CASSEVRVNTEAFF	TGTGCCAGCAGTGAAGTCAGGGTGAACACTGAAGCTTTCTTT
NA	NA	TRBV29-1	TRBJ1-2	CSVERGGSDYGYTF	TGCAGCGTTGAGAGGGGGGGGAGCGACTATGGCTACACCTTC
TRBD2	NA	TRBV7-2	TRBJ2-7	CASSGFGGNEQYF	TGTGCCAGCAGCGGTTTCGGGGGGAACGAGCAGTACTTC
NA	NA	TRBV30	TRBJ1-5	CAWTASNNQPQHF	TGTGCCTGGACCGCCAGTAACAATCAGCCCCAGCATTTT
NA	few	TRBV27	TRBJ2-5	CASSRTVLGETQYF	TGTGCCAGCAGTCGGACAGTCCTGGGGGAGACCCAGTACTTC
NA	few	TRBV18	TRBJ2-1	CASSPYVRDEQFF	TGTGCCAGCTCACCGTACGTTCGGGATGAGCAGTTCTTC
TRBD2	NA	TRBV5-1	TRBJ2-2	CASMSSGNTGELFF	TGCGCCAGCATGTCTAGCGGGAACACCGGGGAGCTGTTTTTT
TRBD1	NA	TRBV29-1	TRBJ2-7	CSTAGTDTYEQYF	TGCAGCACCGCCGGGACAGATACCTACGAGCAGTACTTC
TRBD2	few	TRBV2	TRBJ2-2	CASMLAGNTGELFF	TGTGCCAGCATGCTAGCGGGAAACACCGGGGAGCTGTTTTTT
TRBD2	NA	TRBV5-1	TRBJ2-1	CASSLAGREQFF	TGCGCCAGCAGCTTAGCGGGACGGGAGCAGTTCTTC
NA	NA	TRBV29-1	TRBJ2-1	CSVETSTRATRYRYNEQFF	TGCAGCGTTGAAACGTCAACCCGCGCGACCAGGTATCGGTACAATGAGCAGTTCTTC
TRBD2	NA	TRBV27	TRBJ2-1	CASSLAGGPSNEQFF	TGTGCCAGCAGTTTAGCGGGAGGGCCTAGCAATGAGCAGTTCTTC
NA	NA	TRBV7-2	TRBJ1-1	CASNPTGLNTEAFF	TGTGCCAGCAACCCAACAGGGCTCAACACTGAAGCTTTCTTT
NA	NA	TRBV5-8	TRBJ2-2	CASSLERARELFF	TGTGCCAGCAGCTTGGAGCGTGCCCGGGAGCTGTTTTTT
NA	NA	TRBV23-1	TRBJ1-1	CASIEVNTEAFF	TGCGCCAGCATAGAGGTGAACACTGAAGCTTTCTTT
NA	NA	TRBV6-1	TRBJ1-2	CASSVHQDNYGYTF	TGTGCCAGCAGTGTACATCAAGATAACTATGGCTACACCTTC
TRBD2	once	TRBV5-1	TRBJ2-5	CASSQGAGGGETQYF	TGCGCCAGCAGCCAAGGAGCGGGGGGTGGGGAGACCCAGTACTTC
TRBD1	NA	TRBV7-7	TRBJ2-3	CASSTGQGTDTQYF	TGTGCCAGCAGTACGGGACAGGGGACCGATACGCAGTATTTT
TRBD1	NA	TRBV19	TRBJ1-2	CASRVMTGPLSGYTF	TGTGCCAGTAGGGTGATGACAGGGCCTCTCTCTGGCTACACCTTC
TRBD2	NA	TRBV28	TRBJ2-3	CASSFDRSGLAGTSTDTQYF	TGTGCCAGCAGTTTCGACAGATCGGGACTAGCGGGCACTAGCACAGATACGCAGTATTTT
NA	NA	TRBV2	TRBJ1-4	CASRSVATNEKLFF	TGTGCCAGCAGATCCGTTGCAACTAATGAAAAACTGTTTTTT
NA	NA	TRBV6-5	TRBJ1-5	CASSYSPGNQPQHF	TGTGCCAGCAGTTACTCGCCAGGGAATCAGCCCCAGCATTTT
NA	NA	TRBV7-6	TRBJ2-7	CASSLAPTGIGEQYF	TGTGCCAGCAGCTTAGCGCCCACAGGGATAGGCGAGCAGTACTTC
TRBD1	few	TRBV5-6	TRBJ1-6	CASSPGTAGSPLHF	TGTGCCAGCAGCCCGGGGACAGCTGGTTCACCCCTCCACTTT
NA	NA	TRBV5-1	TRBJ1-2	CASAPVGGDYGYTF	TGCGCCAGCGCCCCAGTAGGGGGTGACTATGGCTACACCTTC
NA	once	TRBV7-9	TRBJ2-3	CASSLSLAIDTQYF	TGTGCCAGCAGCTTAAGCCTAGCAATTGATACGCAGTATTTT
TRBD1	few	TRBV5-8	TRBJ1-1	CASMDRGTEAFF	TGTGCCAGCATGGACAGGGGGACTGAAGCTTTCTTT
NA	NA	TRBV4-2	TRBJ2-7	CASSQTGLLYEQYF	TGTGCCAGCAGCCAGACTGGACTTTTATACGAGCAGTACTTC
TRBD1	NA	TRBV5-5	TRBJ2-6	CASSLGTGREGANVLTF	TGTGCCAGCAGCTTGGGGACAGGGCGGGAAGGGGCCAACGTCCTGACTTTC
TRBD1	NA	TRBV5-1	TRBJ2-7	CASSRTNQGDYEQYF	TGCGCCAGCAGCCGAACCAATCAGGGGGACTACGAGCAGTACTTC
NA	NA	TRBV7-9	TRBJ2-7	CASSQTDYEQYF	TGTGCCAGCAGCCAGACAGACTACGAGCAGTACTTC
NA	NA	TRBV10-3	TRBJ1-5	CAISGEAGWPQHF	TGTGCCATCAGTGGGGAGGCGGGGTGGCCCCAGCATTTT
TRBD2	NA	TRBV28	TRBJ2-1	CASRGGPGNEQFF	TGTGCCAGCAGGGGAGGGCCGGGGAATGAGCAGTTCTTC
NA	NA	TRBV5-4	TRBJ2-1	CASSSGRDSNEQFF	TGTGCCAGCAGCTCAGGACGGGATTCCAATGAGCAGTTCTTC
NA	NA	TRBV5-1	TRBJ1-4	CASSQGQQEKLFF	TGCGCCAGCAGCCAAGGACAGCAGGAAAAACTGTTTTTT
NA	NA	TRBV29-1	TRBJ2-1	CSAPGNPGHEQFF	TGCAGCGCCCCGGGGAACCCGGGCCATGAGCAGTTCTTC
NA	NA	TRBV7-9	TRBJ1-1	CASSLGAGLRAFF	TGTGCCAGCAGCTTAGGGGCGGGACTGAGGGCTTTCTTT
NA	NA	TRBV7-6	TRBJ2-7	CASSLMDSSLYEQYF	TGTGCCAGCAGCTTAATGGACAGCTCTCTCTACGAGCAGTACTTC
TRBD2	NA	TRBV9	TRBJ2-5	CASSVSSGGVQETQYF	TGTGCCAGCAGCGTGTCTAGCGGGGGGGTACAAGAGACCCAGTACTTC
NA	NA	TRBV28	TRBJ2-2	CASSFGGSGTSHGELFF	TGTGCCAGCAGTTTTGGGGGATCCGGGACAAGCCACGGGGAGCTGTTTTTT
TRBD2	few	TRBV7-9	TRBJ2-1	CSSSPPPGLAGYNEQFF	TGTTCCAGCAGCCCGCCTCCGGGACTAGCGGGATACAATGAGCAGTTCTTC
TRBD1	NA	TRBV25-1	TRBJ1-1	CGSTRQGSTEAFF	TGTGGATCTACGAGACAGGGAAGCACTGAAGCTTTCTTT
TRBD2	NA	TRBV7-8	TRBJ2-1	CASSLAGTSGYEQFF	TGTGCCAGCAGCTTAGCCGGGACTAGCGGTTATGAGCAGTTCTTC
NA	NA	TRBV7-9	TRBJ2-7	CASSPPGRKGEQYF	TGTGCCAGCAGCCCCCCTGGGAGGAAGGGCGAGCAGTACTTC
TRBD1	NA	TRBV7-8	TRBJ1-2	CASSSRQGLNYGYTF	TGTGCCAGCAGCTCAAGACAGGGGTTGAACTATGGCTACACCTTC
NA	NA	TRBV5-1	TRBJ2-5	CASSLSRRGETQYF	TGCGCCAGCAGCTTGTCGCGGCGCGGGGAGACCCAGTACTTC
NA	NA	TRBV18	TRBJ2-7	CASSYGSSSYEQYF	TGTGCCAGCTCATATGGCAGTTCCTCCTACGAGCAGTACTTC
TRBD2	NA	TRBV5-1	TRBJ2-1	CASRQEAGGNEQFF	TGCGCCAGCAGACAGGAGGCGGGGGGCAATGAGCAGTTCTTC
TRBD2	NA	TRBV12-5	TRBJ2-5	CASGVGLAGGETQYF	TGTGCTAGTGGTGTGGGACTAGCGGGTGGAGAGACCCAGTACTTC